These 10 T cell receptor beta chains share one sample of origin, sequenced in a study of long-term antiretroviral therapy in people with HIV. The assay, immunoSEQ v3.0, was run at survey level. Method: immunoSEQ multiplex PCR; TCRdb's copy keeps in-frame clones and lacks some. Of thousands of clones listed, around 89% are singletons. Sequences were derived from unsorted PBMCs, sampled 1.3 years after starting antiretroviral therapy. Receptors originate from a woman between 45 and 65 years old with HIV.

This clone has only one observation. V gene TRBV5-1 combines with J gene TRBJ2-7; D might be TRBD2 (6 bases). The CDR3 has 15 residues. With 0 bases removed from V and 6 bases from J, the gap between germline ends came to 16 bases. Germline lookup yields CDR1 SGHRS and CDR2 YFSETQ. The CDR3 region is CASSLVAGRKGEQYF. CDR3 DNA sequence: TGCGCCAGCAGCTTGGTTGCGGGGAGGAAGGGCGAGCAGTACTTC.

V is TRBV5-5 and J is TRBJ1-2; D gene uncertain. Per the germline V gene, CDR1 is SGHKS and CDR2 is YYEKEE (reference sequence). CDR3 length: 13 residues. The V end was cut by 4 bases, the J end by 0 bases, with 7 bases between. The CDR3 is CASSTQSNYGYTF. The DNA of the CDR3 is TGTGCCAGCAGCACACAGTCTAACTATGGCTACACCTTC.

The rearrangement joins TRBV7-2 to TRBJ1-5, with 10 bases identical to TRBD1. The CDR3 is 13 residues long. Germline CDR1 and CDR2: SGHTA and FQGNSA. V shed 9 bases and J 8 bases; nucleotides not matched to a gene: 7. The CDR3 loop is CASRTGTGEPQHF. The CDR3 DNA reads TGTGCCAGTCGAACCGGGACAGGGGAGCCCCAGCATTTT.

The chain couples TRBV5-1 to TRBJ2-1; 10 bases fit TRBD1. This CDR3 region has 13 residues. V lost 7 bases, J lost 10 bases, and 8 bases stayed unmatched. In germline, CDR1 is SGHRS, CDR2 YFSETQ. CDR3 sequence (DNA): TGCGCCAGCGCCGGGACAGGGGTTTGGGAGCAGTTCTTC. Its translation is CASAGTGVWEQFF.

The V gene is TRBV19, the J gene TRBJ2-7; 11 bases fit TRBD1. Germline V lookup: CDR1 LNHDA, CDR2 SQIVND (reference sequence). CDR3 length equals 14 residues. J gave up 3 bases and V 7 bases, and 5 bases lay outside the gene matches. This CDR3 reads CASTPGQGVYEQYF. CDR3 nucleotides: TGTGCCAGTACTCCGGGACAGGGGGTCTACGAGCAGTACTTC.

The chain employs TRBV6-4 and TRBJ2-1, with 8 bases lining up with TRBD2. Germline assignment: CDR1 MRHNA and CDR2 SNTAGT. This CDR3 region has 18 residues. After removal of 0 bases from V and 3 bases from J, the junction contained 10 bases not matched to a gene. CDR3 protein: CASSDSTVLAGGYNEQFF. CDR3 DNA: TGTGCCAGCAGTGACTCGACGGTCTTGGCGGGGGGCTACAATGAGCAGTTCTTC.

The V call is TRBV5-6, the J call TRBJ1-1, with D hard to call. CDR3 length equals 11 residues. V was pared by 2 bases and J by 4 bases, with 3 bases between. In germline, CDR1 is SGHDT, CDR2 YYEEEE. The DNA for the CDR3 is TGTGCCAGCAGCTTCAGCACTGAAGCTTTCTTT. Translation: CASSFSTEAFF. Looking up the rest from reference TRBV5-6 and TRBJ1-1 gives the full variable domain: DAGVTQSPTHLIKTRGQQVTLRCSPKSGHDTVSWYQQALGQGPQFIFQYYEEEERQRGNFPDRFSGHQFPNYSSELNVNALLLGDSALYLCASSFSTEAFFGQGTRLTVV.

The chain employs TRBV6-1 and TRBJ1-5; 8 nucleotides agree with TRBD1. Germline loops: CDR1 MNHNS, CDR2 SASEGT. With 6 bases clipped from V and 3 bases from J, the junction kept 7 bases outside the gene matches. The CDR3 covers 15 residues. This CDR3 is CASSNTGGVNQPQHF. CDR3 DNA: TGTGCCAGCAGCAATACAGGGGGTGTCAATCAGCCCCAGCATTTT.

This clone was found a few times. The chain uses TRBV30 and TRBJ1-6, with D possibly matching TRBD1 (5 bases). This CDR3 has 14 amino acids. CDR1 is GTSNPN, CDR2 SVGIG, per germline (reference sequence). Trimming pared 0 bases from V and 6 bases from J, leaving 9 bases between. As DNA, the CDR3 is TGTGCCTGGAGTGTAAAGGGGTCTAATTCACCCCTCCACTTT. Amino acids: CAWSVKGSNSPLHF.

The V gene is TRBV30, the J gene TRBJ2-1, with D perhaps TRBD2 (6 bases). Per germline, CDR1 GTSNPN and CDR2 SVGIG (reference sequence). This CDR3 is 13 amino acids long. Trimming removed 4 bases at V and 2 bases at J, with 9 bases between. DNA of the CDR3: TGTGCCTGGAAGGAGGGAACCTACAATGAGCAGTTCTTC. This gives the protein CAWKEGTYNEQFF.